This TCR beta chain comes out of a study of technical replicates of blood from a handful of donors. CDR1 is MNHNS, CDR2 SASEGT, per germline. The CDR3 extends over 15 amino acids. V was pared by 6 bases and J by 4 bases, with 10 bases of the junction left unmatched. This clone has just a few counts. Sequencing used immunoSEQ multiplex PCR; TCRdb keeps in-frame clones, though not all of them. Among approximately 58,000 clones listed, 85% to 90% were seen once. This TCR came from a human donor in good health. Some clones in this sample may be carry-over from other donors' samples. Sequenced input: PBMCs. J is TRBJ2-5 and V is TRBV6-1; TRBD1 matches 8 bases. CDR3 sequence: CASSSGRGTGETQYF. The CDR3 DNA is TGTGCCAGCAGCTCAGGACGGGGGACAGGAGAGACCCAGTACTTC.